The present entry profiles one T cell receptor beta chain with its context. What this receptor recognizes is not known. Base qualities are missing; no much larger clone stands one base away. The sample belongs to a study of control samples from healthy donors and cancer patients (dated by TCRdb to 2018 to 2021). The V end gives up 10 bases and the J end 0 bases, leaving 8 bases in the junction not matched to a gene. Sequences SGHRS (CDR1) and YFSETQ (CDR2) are obtained from the germline V gene. The CDR3, cysteine through phenylalanine, is 15 amino acids long. Of all the DNA, just the CDR3 is kept, 45 bases in frame from base 1. The library came from the immunoSEQ multiplex PCR assay. Not all clones reach the TCRdb copy of this immuneACCESS table, which keeps in-frame sequences only. Checked studies attribute under half of the gap to unresolved V genes and leave the rest unexplained. For this sample there are 99,000 or so clones; about 80% appear just once. The top ten clones comprise less than 15% of the sample.

Sequences were obtained from blood. This TCR was recovered from a woman aged 45 to 65 in good health. The sequence links TRBV5-1 to TRBJ2-1; 9 middle bases align to TRBD2. The sequenced DNA is TGCGCCTCACCGGGCGGGGGGGCCTCCTACAATGAGCAGTTCTTC. Its product reads: CASPGGGASYNEQFF.